The present T cell receptor (beta chain) was sequenced within a study of PD-L1 blockade in urothelial cancer. Study context: Timepoints chosen for blood analysis were 3 weeks (second dose) and 6 weeks after treatment start.

Using immunoSEQ multiplex PCR, the repertoire was profiled, and TCRdb retains in-frame clones only, with some absent. The sample yields around 51,000 clones, 86% seen once. The CDR3 extends over 13 amino acids. V shed 5 bases, J shed 5 bases, and the junction held 6 bases outside the gene matches. Germline CDR1 and CDR2: SNHLY and FYNNEI. Study observations and caveats: Below-median TCR clonality that was measured in pretreatment blood predicted better survival.

With respect to this clone: Its cognate antigen is unknown.

Sample: PBMCs, taken around atezolizumab (anti-PD-L1) treatment. The sequence came from a man in his 60s with urothelial cancer. The rearrangement joins TRBV2 to TRBJ2-7; 7 bases fit TRBD1. The CDR3 spells CASSRQGLNEQYF. For the CDR3, the DNA is TGTGCCAGCAGTCGACAGGGTTTGAACGAGCAGTACTTC.